This T cell receptor beta chain is from a study of cytomegalovirus exposure and HLA in healthy donors. In the PCR, 60 Vbeta and 13 Jbeta primers were used. Produced via immunoSEQ multiplex PCR; TCRdb's table is partial and in-frame only. The sample includes approximately 210,000 clones, 82% of them seen just once. CDR3 size: 11 residues. The germline gives CDR1 DFQATT, CDR2 SNEGSKA (reference sequence). Between the trimmed V and J ends, which lost 3 bases and 3 bases, there was a span of 6 bases. The TCR sequence derives from a man aged 40-50 years in good health and CMV-seropositive. Sequencing was done on a sample of PBMCs. The genes are TRBV20-1 and TRBJ2-7; D is uncertain. The chain's CDR3 is CSARADYEQYF. DNA of the CDR3: TGCAGTGCTAGGGCGGACTACGAGCAGTACTTC.